The clone carrying this T cell receptor (beta chain) came up a few times. Antigen unknown. The sample comes from a study of T cell responses to AZD1222 COVID-19 vaccine. Study results and limitations: Spike-specific TCR breadth and depth rose after two AZD1222 doses. Reports say nearly half of spike-specific TCRs go after unmutated variant regions.

The assay was immunoSEQ multiplex PCR, and TCRdb's table has in-frame clones only and misses some. The repertoire holds 120,000 or so clones, with around 92% as singletons. From germline, CDR1 is KGHSH and CDR2 LQKENI. V shed 0 bases and J shed 6 bases, with 9 bases lying between them. This CDR3 has 13 residues. This TCR was sampled from an adult who received the AZD1222 COVID-19 vaccine. Sequenced here: peripheral blood, sampled 28 days after the second AZD1222 dose. The V gene is TRBV18, the J gene TRBJ2-7, with D possibly called TRBD1 or TRBD2 (5 bases each). The CDR3 loop reads CASSPPSGGEQYF. The CDR3 DNA is TGTGCCAGCTCACCACCATCTGGGGGCGAGCAGTACTTC.